Included here is one T cell receptor beta chain sequence, with context. Germline values: CDR1 ENHRY, CDR2 SYGVKD. V trimming: 10 bases; J trimming: 0 bases; junction bases outside the gene matches: 9. The CDR3 contains 15 residues. This sample was included in a study of shared clonotypes between healthy human individuals. Turning to the study itself: CD4 naive cells filled three plates per donor, CD4 memory three, CD8 naive two and CD8 memory one.

The data were produced by immunoSEQ multiplex PCR, yet TCRdb's version contains in-frame clones alone and is incomplete. This table holds more than 500,000 clones, roughly 95% found once. The sample comprised naive CD4+ T cells sorted from blood. Sample subset: CD45RA+ positively selected. This receptor was taken from a woman under 40 in good health. The chain carries TRBV10-3 and TRBJ1-5, with 7 bases identical to TRBD1. The CDR3 bases are TGTGCCACGGGGGGACAGACGATTAGCAATCAGCCCCAGCATTTT. It is translated as CATGGQTISNQPQHF.